The 4 T cell receptor beta chains presented below share a single source sample, sequenced in a study of regulatory T cells in long-lasting Graves disease. Time point here: newly diagnosed GD, antithyroid drugs for less than 3 months. After RNA was extracted from PBMCs, the TCR library was made from it. TCR beta libraries were built with iRepertoire HTBI primers and Arm-PCR of CDR3 regions. TCRdb re-analysed the multiplex PCR reads in MiXCR, keeping a single row per CDR3 protein. This table has 400,000 to 500,000 distinct CDR3 sequences, over 15% appearing once. These data are also associated with another study on T cells in Graves' hyperthyroidism and ophthalmopathy.

Sequencing used peripheral blood mononuclear cells (PBMCs), obtained at new diagnosis, from a patient treated with antithyroid drugs. All receptors come from a woman aged 18-29 years with Graves disease.

A few counts support this clonotype. The rearrangement joins TRBV27 to TRBJ2-2; 7 bases line up with TRBD2. Losses at the gene ends were 6 bases for V and 5 bases for J; bases not matched to a gene: 6. Germline-derived CDR1 and CDR2 are MNHEY and SMNVEV (reference sequence). The CDR3 has 14 residues. CDR3 DNA sequence: TGTGCCAGCAGACCACTAGCGTTGACCGGGGAGCTGTTTTTT. The encoded protein is CASRPLALTGELFF.

This clonotype was seen ten or more times. The chain uses TRBV28 and TRBJ1-4; 7 bases fit TRBD1. V trimming: 6 bases; J trimming: 0 bases; junction bases outside the gene matches: 13. CDR3 length: 18 residues. CDR1 is MDHEN and CDR2 is SYDVKM in the germline V gene. The CDR3 sequence: CASSPLDRQGTTNEKLFF. As DNA, the CDR3 is TGTGCCAGCAGCCCTCTAGACAGACAGGGAACAACTAATGAAAAACTGTTTTTT.

This clonotype was recorded many times. This chain uses TRBV28 with TRBJ2-1; tentative D call: TRBD2 (6 bases). Per the germline V gene, CDR1 is MDHEN and CDR2 is SYDVKM. The CDR3 runs to 13 residues. V lost 6 bases and J 5 bases, leaving 11 bases between the germline ends. For the CDR3, the DNA is TGTGCCAGCAGCGGGAGAGACGACAATGAGCAGTTCTTC. It is translated as CASSGRDDNEQFF.

This clonotype was seen just once. V and J are TRBV25-1 and TRBJ1-2; unclear D gene. The V and J ends lost 2 bases and 8 bases respectively, with 12 bases between them. CDR1 and CDR2 (germline): MGHDK, SYGVNS. This CDR3 comprises 13 residues. Here the CDR3 DNA reads TGTGCCAGCAGTGAACCGGGCCGGGAGGGCTACACCTTC. This encodes CASSEPGREGYTF.